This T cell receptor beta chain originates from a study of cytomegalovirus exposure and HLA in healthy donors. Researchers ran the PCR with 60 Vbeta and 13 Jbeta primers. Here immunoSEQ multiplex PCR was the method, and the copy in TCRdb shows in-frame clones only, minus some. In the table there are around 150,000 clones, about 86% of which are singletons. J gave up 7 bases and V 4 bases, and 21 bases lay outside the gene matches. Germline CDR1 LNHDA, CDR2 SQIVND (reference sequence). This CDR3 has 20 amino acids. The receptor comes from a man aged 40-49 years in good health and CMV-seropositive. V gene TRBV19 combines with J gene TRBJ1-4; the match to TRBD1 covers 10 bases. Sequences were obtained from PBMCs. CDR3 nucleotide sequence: TGTGCCAGTAGTAACAACGTACTAAGCCCGACAGGGGGCCCGCGTGAAAAACTGTTTTTT. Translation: CASSNNVLSPTGGPREKLFF.